This T cell receptor (beta chain) was recovered during a study of blood T cells in healthy people across ages. Regarding the study as a whole: A roughly linear age-dependent decrease characterized TCR beta diversity per million T cells.

This clonotype was recorded a few times. The antigen is not known. A second roughly 6 to 11 cycle PCR used barcoded and J-beta primers. Every molecule of cDNA carried a tag from a template-switch adaptor with 12 random nucleotides. TCRdb re-called the 5' RACE reads through MiXCR, storing one row per CDR3 protein. Of around 1,000,000 distinct CDR3 sequences in the sample, approximately 25% are singletons; the top ten hold 0.65% to 0.95%. The sample was also reused in another study, on T cells of mothers and their children. That source adds: Mother-child pairs who were related displayed a slightly higher overlap than unrelated pairs, a difference that was non-significant.

The material sequenced was blood. The clonotype was recovered from a girl aged 2 to 9 in good health.

CDR3 DNA: TGCGCCAGCAGCTTGGTCCACAGCTCCTACGAGCAGTACTTC. Translated: CASSLVHSSYEQYF. The chain couples TRBV5-1 to TRBJ2-7; D gene uncertain. Between the trimmed V and J ends, which lost 0 bases and 0 bases, there was a span of 7 bases. Germline CDR1 SGHRS, CDR2 YFSETQ. The CDR3 is made up of 14 amino acids.